The following is a T cell receptor beta chain sequence with its context. The data were obtained in a study of blood T cell repertoires in COVID-19. Method: immunoSEQ multiplex PCR; TCRdb's copy keeps in-frame clones and lacks some. The repertoire includes roughly 240,000 clones, approximately 90% of them detected once, and about 2.3% sits in the top ten. The CDR3 runs to 13 residues. Germline CDR1 and CDR2: SQVTM and ANQGSEA. V lost 8 bases to trimming and J lost 1 base, with 14 bases between them. The specimen sequenced was PBMCs or T cells enriched from blood (not recorded which). This receptor was taken from a woman aged 40 to 55 with acute COVID-19. J is TRBJ1-2 and V is TRBV29-1; maybe TRBD1 (6 bases). CDR3 in amino acids: CSTGTGHNYGYTF. The CDR3 bases are TGCAGCACCGGCACAGGGCATAACTATGGCTACACCTTC.